One sample yielded the 7 T cell receptor beta chains listed below, sequenced in a study of T cells in Graves' hyperthyroidism and ophthalmopathy. RNA transcripts provided the source from which TCR beta CDR3 regions were amplified. Primed by the HTBI set, a first-round RT-PCR was run on the TCR CDR3. TCRdb re-called the multiplex PCR reads through MiXCR, storing one row per CDR3 protein. Among hundreds of thousands of distinct CDR3 sequences listed, over 12% were seen once. The sequencing sample was made of blood. All receptors derive from a man aged 18-30 years with Graves' ophthalmopathy.

This clonotype was picked up many times. The chain combines TRBV12-3 or TRBV12-4 with TRBJ2-2; unclear D gene. CDR3 length equals 14 residues. Between the trimmed V and J ends, which lost 6 bases and 3 bases, there was a span of 11 bases. The CDR3 nucleotides are TGTGCCAGCAGCCGCACCGAGGACACCGGGGAGCTGTTTTTT. This gives the protein CASSRTEDTGELFF.

In this sample, this clonotype turned up a few times. The J gene is TRBJ2-2, the V gene TRBV12-3 or TRBV12-4; D may be TRBD2 (7 bases). The CDR3 is made up of 15 amino acids. With 1 base removed from V and 4 bases from J, the gap between germline ends came to 10 bases. CDR3: CASSLERGGTGELFF. The CDR3 nucleotides read TGTGCCAGCAGTTTAGAAAGGGGGGGCACCGGGGAGCTGTTTTTT.

The chain employs TRBV5-1 and TRBJ2-5, with 8 bases fitting TRBD1. The CDR3 totals 14 residues. The germline gives CDR1 SGHRS, CDR2 YFSETQ. The ends lost 5 bases at V and 1 base at J; junction bases unmatched: 4. CDR3 residues: CASSHRGIQETQYF. Here the CDR3 DNA reads TGCGCCAGCAGTCACAGGGGGATCCAAGAGACCCAGTACTTC.

About this clonotype itself: Being one base from a much bigger clone, this may be a read error. The rearrangement joins TRBV7-8 to TRBJ2-1; the D gene is possibly TRBD2 (6 bases). The end of the DNA aligns better with TRBJ2-7, so the J call may be wrong. The CDR3 is 17 amino acids. Looked up from germline, CDR1 is SGHVS and CDR2 is FQNEAQ. The CDR3 nucleotides read TGTGCCAGCAGCTTAACGAGCCTTGCGGGGACCTACAATGAGCAGTACTTC. This codes for CASSLTSLAGTYNEQYF.

This clonotype has ten or more counts. The genes are TRBV6-6 and TRBJ2-3; TRBD1 might be the D (5 bases). Germline CDR1 is MNHNY and CDR2 is SVGAGI (reference sequence). V lost 0 bases and J 3 bases, leaving 7 bases between the germline ends. CDR3 length: 14 amino acids. This CDR3 is CASSYSQGTDTQYF. The CDR3 DNA sequence: TGTGCCAGCAGTTACTCGCAGGGAACAGATACGCAGTATTTT.

This clonotype came up many times. V and J are TRBV7-9 and TRBJ1-2; maybe TRBD1 (5 bases). The V end was cut by 6 bases, the J end by 6 bases, with 14 bases between. The CDR3 spans 13 residues. CDR1 and CDR2 from the germline V gene are SEHNR and FQNEAQ (reference sequence). CDR3 sequence reads: CASSRDGTDGYTF. The DNA for the CDR3 is TGTGCCAGCAGTCGGGACGGGACGGATGGCTACACCTTC.

This clonotype occurred many times. This chain connects TRBV3-1 to TRBJ2-7, with D perhaps TRBD2 (5 bases). Trimming removed 1 base from V and 8 bases from J, with 18 bases in between. Germline CDR1 is LGHDT and CDR2 is YNNKEL (reference sequence). The CDR3 runs to 15 residues. CDR3: CASSQGPSALAQQYF. The DNA of the CDR3 is TGTGCCAGCAGCCAAGGCCCATCCGCCCTAGCCCAGCAGTACTTC.